This T cell receptor (beta chain) was captured by sequencing in a study of cytomegalovirus exposure and HLA in healthy donors. The study ran its PCR with 60 Vbeta and 13 Jbeta primers. Only in-frame clones appear in the TCRdb table, and some are missing; sequencing was by immunoSEQ multiplex PCR. Of roughly 150,000 clones in the sample, approximately 71% were seen once. The CDR3 is 13 amino acids. Trimming left V 0 bases short and J 8 bases short, with 11 bases between. Germline-derived CDR1 and CDR2 are SGHRS and YFSETQ. Study-level results: Many donors shared some public TCRs, even though most TCR sequences were rare. The study recorded fewer than 200 TCR beta chains that were cytomegalovirus-associated.

About this clone: The target antigen is unknown.

The origin of this receptor is a man younger than 30 in good health and CMV-seropositive. The sample was PBMCs. V gene TRBV5-1 combines with J gene TRBJ1-2; D remains ambiguous. DNA for the CDR3: TGCGCCAGCAGCTTGGCCGGTGTTAGCGGCTACACCTTC. Amino acids: CASSLAGVSGYTF.